Each of the 5 T cell receptor beta chains below was sequenced from the same sample in a study of blood T cells in healthy people across ages. The second PCR ran roughly 6 to 12 cycles with a sample-barcoded 5' primer and J-beta primers. TCRdb re-analysed the 5' RACE reads in MiXCR, keeping a single row per CDR3 protein. The table shows about 900,000 distinct CDR3 sequences, with approximately 65% occurring only once. The sequenced sample consisted of blood. Every receptor here comes from a man aged 25-45 years in good health.

CDR3 coding DNA: TGTGCCAGCAGCTTAAGGGCTCCGGGACAGGGGCGCACTGAAGCTTTCTTT. Protein: CASSLRAPGQGRTEAFF. The chain carries TRBV7-3 and TRBJ1-1; 10 bases map to TRBD1. V was clipped by 1 base and J by 4 bases; unmatched bases: 9. Germline-derived CDR1 and CDR2 are SGHTA and FQGTGA. The CDR3 runs 17 residues.

This chain uses TRBV4-1 with TRBJ2-7; possibly TRBD2 for D (5 bases). The germline CDR1 and CDR2 sequences are MGHRA and YSYEKL. The CDR3 extends over 14 amino acids. With 0 bases removed from V and 5 bases from J, the gap between germline ends came to 11 bases. DNA for the CDR3: TGCGCCAGCAGCCAAGATTGGTCGGGGAACGAGCAGTACTTC. Amino acid sequence: CASSQDWSGNEQYF.

The J gene is TRBJ2-1, the V gene TRBV20-1, with D maybe TRBD1 (5 bases). Between the trimmed V and J ends, which lost 0 bases and 0 bases, there was a span of 12 bases. Germline CDR1 and CDR2: DFQATT and SNEGSKA (reference sequence). The CDR3 is made up of 16 amino acids. CDR3 residues: CSAREGPVSSYNEQFF. For the CDR3, the DNA is TGCAGTGCTAGAGAGGGGCCAGTCAGCTCCTACAATGAGCAGTTCTTC.

The chain combines TRBV5-1 with TRBJ1-1, with no clear D. Germline V gene sequence: CDR1 SGHRS, CDR2 YFSETQ. This CDR3 region has 15 residues. Trimming took off 4 bases at V and 1 base at J, with 14 bases between the two ends. CDR3 region: CASSRTSVANTEAFF. CDR3 sequence (DNA): TGCGCCAGCAGCCGAACGTCCGTGGCGAACACTGAAGCTTTCTTT.

The chain joins TRBV18 to TRBJ1-4; D remains unclear. This CDR3 has 13 amino acids. Germline V lookup: CDR1 KGHSH, CDR2 LQKENI. V was clipped by 2 bases and J by 7 bases, with 8 bases between them. CDR3 sequence (DNA): TGTGCCAGCTCACCATTTTACGGTGAAAAACTGTTTTTT. Protein: CASSPFYGEKLFF. Combining the CDR3 with reference TRBV18 and TRBJ1-4 gives the whole variable domain NAGVMQNPRHLVRRRGQEARLRCSPMKGHSHVYWYRQLPEEGLKFMVYLQKENIIDESGMPKERFSAEFPKEGPSILRIQQVVRGDSAAYFCASSPFYGEKLFFGSGTQLSVL.